This T cell receptor beta chain was sequenced in a study (dated by TCRdb to the mid-2010s). Broadly, across the study: The study examined whether tumor-infiltrating Tregs in breast cancer are drawn from blood Tregs or arise in situ by conversion from other CD4+ T cell subsets. What the research found in general, with its limitations: Rather than covering whole repertoires, validation in the larger cohort was restricted to a single TCR beta V-J rearrangement. In terms of TCR gene usage, tumor memory CD4+ T cells clustered together with blood and lymph node memory CD4+ cells, as well as with lymph node naive CD4+ cells. Tumor-infiltrating Treg TCR alpha and beta sequences overlapped most with tumor naive CD4+ T cells, then with blood naive CD4+ T cells.

The germline V gene (reference sequence) sets CDR1 to DFQATT and CDR2 to SNEGSKA. The CDR3 runs 14 residues from the cysteine to the phenylalanine. CDR3 DNA is the only sequence kept; it has 42 bases, read in frame from the first base. The trim is 4 bases for V and 8 bases for J, with a gap of 20 bases between the germline ends. Full-length TCR variable regions were amplified by 5' RACE PCR with constant-region reverse primers, followed by semi-nested PCR with Nested Universal Primer A. The ReliaPrep RNA Cell Miniprep System was used to extract total RNA, which was then reverse transcribed into 5'RACE-ready cDNA with the SMARTer RACE 5'/3' Kit. Full-length TCR alpha and beta libraries were barcoded with multiplex adaptors and sequenced on an Illumina MiSeq. From the authors' description of their analysis: For each of nine subset-tissue groups, sequencing data from the five patients were combined, and the groups were compared by unsupervised clustering of TCR gene usage. The Morisita-Horn index was used to calculate repertoire similarity, with shared sequences weighted by how much each contributed to each repertoire. In-frame beta chains were kept once TCRdb had trimmed the public reads at Q25 with fastp and called clones with MiXCR. Each record represents a unique CDR3 protein, reported with the most common genes and DNA among its rows. TCRdb's processing, not the study's, gives the V and J calls here. For this sample there are under 65,000 distinct CDR3 sequences; 28% appear just once. The top ten hold more than 3% of the sample.

The memory CD4+ T cell population was isolated based on a CD4+CD45RO+CD25- phenotype. Tregs, naive and memory CD4+ T cells from tumor, blood and ipsilateral draining lymph nodes of five breast cancer patients underwent full-length TCR alpha and beta sequencing. Tumor tissue and lymph nodes from ipsilateral axillary dissection were perfused with PBS, minced and digested with collagenase I and hyaluronidase. Sorted cell populations were confirmed by FACS to exceed 90% purity. The sample holds a few counts of this clonotype. Its binding antigen is unknown. No base quality information exists; no much larger clone differs at one position.

The rearranged segments are TRBV20-1 and TRBJ1-1; no confident D gene assignment can be made. This clonotype was obtained from a female donor with breast cancer. Sequencing used tumor-infiltrating memory CD4+ T cells sorted from the breast tumor. The cell subset or site label on this specimen signifies: memory CD4+ T cells, CD4+CD45RO+CD25-. Read as DNA, the sequence is TGCAGTGCTACAACGCCGGGATCTTGGAAAGAAGCTTTCTTT. It translates as CSATTPGSWKEAFF.